This T cell receptor beta chain emerged from a study of shared clonotypes between healthy human individuals. When replicate PCRs were run on unsorted PBMC, they used around 290 ng DNA, 25,000 to 30,000 T cell genomes. Repertoires were generated with immunoSEQ multiplex PCR, while TCRdb's copy carries only in-frame clones and drops some. The table has around 500,000 clones, over 70% seen once. V shed 6 bases, J shed 0 bases, and the junction held 14 bases outside the gene matches. Germline CDR1 MNHEY, CDR2 SMNVEV (reference sequence). There are 18 residues in the CDR3. Samples left unsorted employed some 100 million PBMCs for genomic DNA.

Sequences were obtained from PBMCs. V usage is TRBV27 and J usage is TRBJ2-7; TRBD1 aligns across 10 bases. This TCR came from a woman aged 40 to 50 in good health. Some clones in this sample may be carry-over from other donors' samples. The CDR3 coding sequence is TGTGCCAGCAGAGCCAGCTTACTGACAGGGGGCATCTCCTACGAGCAGTACTTC. Its protein is CASRASLLTGGISYEQYF.